This T cell receptor (beta chain) was sequenced in a study of graft-versus-host responses after intestinal transplantation. V lost 5 bases and J 4 bases, leaving 11 bases between the germline ends. Per the germline V gene, CDR1 is MGHDK and CDR2 is SYGVNS. The CDR3 contains 13 residues. Details on this clone: Antigen: not known.

Assay used: immunoSEQ multiplex PCR; TCRdb lists only in-frame clones, some missing. The sample records roughly 110,000 clones, around 94% being singletons. The starting material was unstimulated CD8+ T cells sorted from spleen or lymph node cells, obtained before transplant. This chain joins TRBV25-1 and TRBJ1-1; a possible D gene is TRBD1 (6 bases). The receptor's source is a human donor who was the organ donor for an intestinal transplant. The CDR3 coding sequence is TGTGCCAGCAGTCGGGGGGCGGTCACTGAAGCTTTCTTT. It translates to CASSRGAVTEAFF.